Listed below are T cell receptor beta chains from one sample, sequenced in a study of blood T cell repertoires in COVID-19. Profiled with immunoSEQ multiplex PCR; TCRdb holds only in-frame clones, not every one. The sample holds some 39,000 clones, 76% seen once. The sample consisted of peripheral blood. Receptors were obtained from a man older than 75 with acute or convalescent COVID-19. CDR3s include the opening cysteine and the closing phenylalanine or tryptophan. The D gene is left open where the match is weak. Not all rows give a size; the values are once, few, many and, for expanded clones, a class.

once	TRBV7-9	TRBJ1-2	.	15	TGTGCCAGCAGCTTAGCGCTGACAGGTTCGCATGGCTACACCTTC	CASSLALTGSHGYTF
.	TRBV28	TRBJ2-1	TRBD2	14	TGTGCCAGCAGGCAACTAGCGGGGTACAATGAGCAGTTCTTC	CASRQLAGYNEQFF
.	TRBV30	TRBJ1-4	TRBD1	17	TGTGCCTGGAGTGTTTTCAGGGGGGCAGGGTGGAATGAAAAACTGTTTTTT	CAWSVFRGAGWNEKLFF
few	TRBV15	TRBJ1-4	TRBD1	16	TGTGCCACCAGCAGCGGTGTTAACAGGGGTGATGAAAAACTGTTTTTT	CATSSGVNRGDEKLFF
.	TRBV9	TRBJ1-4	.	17	TGTGCCAGCGCACGCTACCGGGACACTTCAACTAATGAAAAACTGTTTTTT	CASARYRDTSTNEKLFF
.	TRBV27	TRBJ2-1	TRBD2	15	TGTGCCAGCAAGCCGGGACTAGCGATTTACAATGAGCAGTTCTTC	CASKPGLAIYNEQFF
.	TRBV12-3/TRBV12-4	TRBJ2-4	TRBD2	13	TGTGCCAGCAGTCCTAGCGGGGAGAACATTCAGTACTTC	CASSPSGENIQYF
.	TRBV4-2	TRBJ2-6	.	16	TGTGCCAGCAGCCCTAGGTCGAGGTCTGGGGCCAACGTCCTGACTTTC	CASSPRSRSGANVLTF
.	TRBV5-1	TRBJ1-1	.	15	TGCGCCAGCAGCTTGATCGGGGAAACGAACACTGAAGCTTTCTTT	CASSLIGETNTEAFF
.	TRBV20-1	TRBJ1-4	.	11	TGCAGTGCTAGAATCGGGGAAAAACTGTTTTTT	CSARIGEKLFF
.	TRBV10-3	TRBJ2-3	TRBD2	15	TGTGCCATCAGTGAGTCGGGGGGGTTGGCAGATACGCAGTATTTT	CAISESGGLADTQYF
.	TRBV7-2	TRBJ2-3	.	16	TGTGCCAGCAGTTCTATTAAGGGGGGGCGCCCAGATACGCAGTATTTT	CASSSIKGGRPDTQYF
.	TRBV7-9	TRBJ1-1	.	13	TGTGCCAGCAGCTTAGCGCCGAGTACTGAAGCTTTCTTT	CASSLAPSTEAFF